The next 11 T cell receptor beta chains were all read from a single sample in a study of OX40 agonist ivuxolimab in advanced cancers. Repertoires were generated with immunoSEQ multiplex PCR, while TCRdb's copy carries only in-frame clones and drops some. The table has over 10,000 clones, around 83% seen once. The sample here was CD4+ or CD8+ T cells sorted from blood, taken in a trial of the OX40 agonist ivuxolimab. These receptors were taken from an adult with an advanced solid tumor such as melanoma, head and neck, liver or kidney cancer.

The chain is built from TRBV19 and TRBJ1-2; no clear D. CDR1 and CDR2 (germline): LNHDA, SQIVND (reference sequence). The CDR3 extends over 12 amino acids. The V gene lost 1 base and the J gene lost 6 bases, with 6 bases spanning the gap. For the CDR3, the DNA is TGTGCCAGTAGTATAGGGCGGGATGGCTACACCTTC. Its translation: CASSIGRDGYTF.

The chain links TRBV9 to TRBJ2-3; D is perhaps TRBD2 (5 bases). The CDR3 is 13 residues long. The V gene's germline CDR1 is SGDLS and CDR2 YYNGEE. The V gene lost 3 bases and the J gene lost 4 bases, with 9 bases spanning the gap. The CDR3 region is CASSALLADTQYF. CDR3 coding DNA: TGTGCCAGCAGCGCATTACTAGCAGATACGCAGTATTTT.

The chain uses TRBV6-5 and TRBJ1-1, with 8 bases fitting TRBD1. This CDR3 has 15 amino acids. Germline V lookup: CDR1 MNHEY, CDR2 SVGAGI. V dropped 6 bases and J dropped 4; count of bases not matched to a gene: 10. The CDR3, as DNA: TGTGCCAGCAGCCCCAGGGGGCGGTTTGTCACTGAAGCTTTCTTT. Amino acids: CASSPRGRFVTEAFF.

This sequence joins TRBV7-9 and TRBJ2-1; 7 bases agree with TRBD2. From germline, CDR1 is SEHNR and CDR2 FQNEAQ (reference sequence). The CDR3 is made up of 12 amino acids. V dropped 2 bases and J dropped 15; count of bases not matched to a gene: 7. As DNA, the CDR3 is TGTGCCAGCAGCTTACCCAGCGGGGCGATGTTCTTC. This encodes CASSLPSGAMFF.

The chain uses TRBV4-2 and TRBJ2-7, with D perhaps matching TRBD2 (5 bases). Per germline, CDR1 LGHNA and CDR2 YNFKEQ. This CDR3 contains 12 residues. The V gene lost 3 bases and the J gene lost 2 bases, with 5 bases spanning the gap. The CDR3 DNA follows: TGTGCCAGCAGCCACGGGGCCTACGAGCAGTACTTC. It codes for CASSHGAYEQYF.

The chain has TRBV30 and TRBJ1-1; D might be TRBD1 (6 bases). Germline V gives CDR1 GTSNPN, CDR2 SVGIG (reference sequence). V dropped 6 bases and J dropped 3 bases, with 17 bases sitting between them. CDR3 length: 14 amino acids. The CDR3 spells CACFEGYRDTEAFF. The CDR3 nucleotides read TGTGCCTGTTTTGAGGGGTACAGGGACACTGAAGCTTTCTTT.

The chain is built from TRBV6-6 and TRBJ2-7; unclear D gene. The V end lost 6 bases, the J end lost 3 bases, and 12 bases lay between the germline ends. CDR3 size: 13 residues. Germline V lookup: CDR1 MNHNY, CDR2 SVGAGI (reference sequence). The chain's CDR3 is CASSPGWDYEQYF. The CDR3 DNA is TGTGCCAGCAGCCCCGGGTGGGACTACGAGCAGTACTTC.

This clone was counted a few times. The genes are TRBV7-9 and TRBJ1-1; no clear D gene. In germline, CDR1 is SEHNR, CDR2 FQNEAQ (reference sequence). V shed 4 bases and J shed 3 bases, with 12 bases lying between them. The CDR3 contains 14 residues. In DNA, the CDR3 is TGTGCCAGCAGCTCCGTGGACGGTTACACTGAAGCTTTCTTT. Its translation is CASSSVDGYTEAFF. The variable domain in full, with the rest retrieved from reference TRBV7-9 and TRBJ1-1, is DTGVSQNPRHKITKRGQNVTFRCDPISEHNRLYWYRQTLGQGPEFLTYFQNEAQLEKSRLLSDRFSAERPKGSFSTLEIQRTEQGDSAMYLCASSSVDGYTEAFFGQGTRLTVV.

This chain joins TRBV5-6 and TRBJ2-7; 10 bases align to TRBD1. The CDR3 has 18 residues. Trimming at V came to 2 bases and at J to 6 bases, leaving 17 bases not matched to a gene. The V gene's germline CDR1 is SGHDT and CDR2 YYEEEE. CDR3 bases: TGTGCCAGCAGCTTTCCAACGGCCGGGACAGGGGATAATGTCGAGCAGTACTTC. This sequence encodes CASSFPTAGTGDNVEQYF.

This chain uses TRBV27 with TRBJ1-5; D is possibly TRBD1 (5 bases). The CDR3 is made up of 13 amino acids. V was shortened by 5 bases and J by 11 bases, with 16 bases between the two germline ends. CDR1 is MNHEY, CDR2 SMNVEV, per germline (reference sequence). CDR3 region: CASSITGGRSQHF. The DNA of the CDR3 is TGTGCCAGCAGTATAACGGGGGGTCGATCCCAGCATTTT.

The chain is built from TRBV4-1 and TRBJ2-7; D gene uncertain. This CDR3 region has 13 residues. V dropped 5 bases and J dropped 3 bases, with 11 bases sitting between them. Germline V CDR1 and CDR2: MGHRA, YSYEKL. CDR3 sequence (DNA): TGCGCCAGCAGCGACCTACAAAACTACGAGCAGTACTTC. Amino acid sequence: CASSDLQNYEQYF.